A selection of T cell receptor beta chains follows, all from one sample in a study of T cells after yellow fever vaccination. TCRdb used MiXCR to reprocess the 5' RACE reads, holding one entry per CDR3 protein. The sample lists about 26,000 distinct CDR3 sequences; 4.5% were seen once. The sequencing here drew on PBMCs, either bulk or a sorted T-cell subset (CD4+, CD8+, memory, or dextramer-sorted; not recorded which), taken on the day of the yellow fever booster vaccination. These receptors originate from a man aged 18-30 years who received the YFV17D yellow fever vaccine. Each CDR3 is given without its conserved first and last residue. D genes are given only for firm matches.

V gene	CDR3 length	D gene	J gene	CDR3 protein
TRBV5-1	12	-	TRBJ1-2	ASSLESGNYGYT
TRBV12-3/TRBV12-4	12	TRBD1	TRBJ2-6	ASRRTGRVNVLT
TRBV29-1	10	-	TRBJ2-3	SVGANTDTQY
TRBV5-1	11	-	TRBJ2-5	ASSDDRQETQY
TRBV9	12	-	TRBJ1-6	ASSVEHLGSPLH
TRBV2	12	TRBD1	TRBJ2-3	ASIERGLTDTQY
TRBV12-3/TRBV12-4	11	-	TRBJ2-7	ASSRNRDYEQY
TRBV29-1	12	TRBD2	TRBJ2-2	SVDAGANTGELF
TRBV5-5	13	-	TRBJ2-3	ASSLVSGSADTQY
TRBV7-2	16	TRBD2	TRBJ2-5	ASSLISGGAQIQETQY
TRBV20-1	10	-	TRBJ1-1	SAIETNTEAF
TRBV7-2	11	-	TRBJ2-4	ASSSRVANIQY
TRBV5-1	10	-	TRBJ2-5	ASSLDMETQY
TRBV4-1	13	-	TRBJ1-2	ASSHQDSPYYGYT
TRBV19	12	-	TRBJ1-5	ATGDMYSNQPQH
TRBV6-4	13	-	TRBJ2-6	ASSDSSSGANVLT
TRBV6-2/TRBV6-3	9	TRBD1	TRBJ1-1	AIVQGTEAF
TRBV7-2	11	-	TRBJ1-5	ASSFGENQPQH
TRBV7-2	12	-	TRBJ2-5	ASSPPSPWETQY
TRBV11-2	11	-	TRBJ2-5	ASSEQVQETQY
TRBV6-6	15	TRBD2	TRBJ2-1	ASSSPPTSGALNEQF
TRBV20-1	13	-	TRBJ2-5	SATPRDWGWETQY
TRBV12-3/TRBV12-4	8	-	TRBJ2-1	ASSGPEQF
TRBV6-5	13	-	TRBJ2-5	ASSYSIGGREGQY
TRBV2	12	TRBD2	TRBJ2-6	ASIPLAGANVLT
TRBV11-3	12	-	TRBJ2-4	ASSSDGEGDIQY
TRBV20-1	12	-	TRBJ2-7	SARDAGSGYEQY
TRBV7-3	14	TRBD2	TRBJ2-1	ASSLRAGDLYNEQF
TRBV5-1	11	-	TRBJ2-7	ASSLGPIREQY